This T cell receptor beta chain was observed in a study of cytomegalovirus exposure and HLA in healthy donors. The study's findings and limits: In a later analysis, TCR beta V- and J-gene trimming was associated with a missense DCLRE1C variant.

PCR was performed using 60 Vbeta and 13 Jbeta primers. TCRdb's copy holds only in-frame clones and misses some; the assay was immunoSEQ multiplex PCR. The repertoire has around 190,000 clones, more than 75% of them found once; the top ten carry approximately 2%. The CDR3 contains 14 residues. The germline CDR1 and CDR2 sequences are SNHLY and FYNNEI. In the case of this clone: Its antigen is not identified. Germline is not matched at one junction end, which may reflect a read error.

The TCR sequence derives from a woman between 18 and 30 years old in good health and CMV-seronegative. Material: PBMCs. This chain uses TRBV2 with TRBJ1-1; maybe TRBD1 (6 bases). The CDR3 nucleotides are TGTGCCGGCAGAAAGGGAGGGGGGACTTCTTTAGCTTTCTTT. Translating gives CAGRKGGGTSLAFF.